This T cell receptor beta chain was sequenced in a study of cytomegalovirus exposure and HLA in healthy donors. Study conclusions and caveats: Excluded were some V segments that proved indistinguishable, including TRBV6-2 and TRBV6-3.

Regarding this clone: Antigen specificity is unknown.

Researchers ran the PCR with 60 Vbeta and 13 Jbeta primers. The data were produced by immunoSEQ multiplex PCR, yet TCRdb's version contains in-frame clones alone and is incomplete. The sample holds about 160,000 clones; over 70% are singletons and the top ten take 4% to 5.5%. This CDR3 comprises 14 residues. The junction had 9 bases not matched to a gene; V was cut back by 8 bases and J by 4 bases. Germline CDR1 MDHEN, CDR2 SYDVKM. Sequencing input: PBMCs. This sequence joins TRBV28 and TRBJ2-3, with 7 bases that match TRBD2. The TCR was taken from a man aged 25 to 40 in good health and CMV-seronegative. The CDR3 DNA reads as TGTGCCAGCCGTCAGGGAGGGCTTGCAGATACGCAGTATTTT. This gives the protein CASRQGGLADTQYF.